This T cell receptor beta chain was found in a study of blood T cell repertoires in COVID-19. Study-level information: Donors in the United States, Italy and Spain gave samples during acute or convalescent COVID-19.

The V gene end was trimmed by 0 bases and the J gene end by 0 bases; junction bases not matched to a gene: 8. The germline CDR1 and CDR2 sequences are SGHDT and YYEEEE. The CDR3 loop spans 18 amino acids. Data came from immunoSEQ multiplex PCR; TCRdb stores just in-frame clones and leaves some out. The data contain about 140,000 clones, 60% to 85% of them seen just once; the ten biggest clones take up 16%. This receptor was taken from a man aged 45-65 years with acute or convalescent COVID-19. The material sequenced was peripheral blood. The chain has TRBV5-6 and TRBJ2-4; 8 bases map to TRBD1. DNA for the CDR3: TGTGCCAGCAGCTTGGGGACAGGGAACCTCCAAGCCAAAAACATTCAGTACTTC. Protein sequence: CASSLGTGNLQAKNIQYF.